These 25 T cell receptor beta chains originate from one sample sequenced in a study of T-cell reconstitution after alpha-beta-depleted transplantation in children. A TCRbeta library incorporating unique molecular identifiers was prepared. TCRdb re-called the PCR reads through MiXCR, storing one row per CDR3 protein. Of about 640,000 distinct CDR3 sequences listed, about 15% are singletons. The sequencing used PBMCs from the stem cell graft donor, collected from the stem cell graft. These receptors were obtained from a human donor who donated a stem cell graft to a child with acute myeloid leukemia.

This clonotype was seen at least ten times. The rearrangement uses TRBV12-3 or TRBV12-4 and TRBJ2-1, with 7 bases fitting TRBD2. With 3 bases clipped from V and 6 bases from J, the junction kept 8 bases outside the gene matches. The CDR3 extends over 15 amino acids. The CDR3: CASSLGWGGINEQFF. CDR3 nucleotides: TGTGCCAGCAGTTTGGGCTGGGGGGGAATCAATGAGCAGTTCTTC.

This clonotype has only a few counts. The chain carries TRBV29-1 and TRBJ1-2, with D perhaps TRBD1 (6 bases). V was pared by 5 bases and J by 8 bases, with 21 bases between. The CDR3 runs to 14 residues. The germline V gene encodes CDR1 SQVTM and CDR2 ANQGSEA. The CDR3 DNA reads as TGCAGCGTTTCTGTCTCTGGGGGGGCAGGCGGCTACACCTTC. Protein product: CSVSVSGGAGGYTF.

This clonotype was counted at least ten times. This rearrangement joins TRBV5-1 to TRBJ2-1; TRBD2 agrees at 8 bases. Trimming took 2 bases from V and 1 from J; bases not matched to a gene: 5. The CDR3 sequence is 16 residues long. Germline-derived CDR1 and CDR2 are SGHRS and YFSETQ. The CDR3 region is CASSFAGGISYNEQFF. The CDR3 DNA sequence: TGCGCCAGCAGCTTTGCGGGGGGCATATCCTACAATGAGCAGTTCTTC.

The chain is built from TRBV20-1 and TRBJ1-1, with no clear D. The germline V gene encodes CDR1 DFQATT and CDR2 SNEGSKA (reference sequence). The CDR3 extends over 14 amino acids. With 0 bases removed from V and 6 bases from J, the gap between germline ends came to 14 bases. The CDR3 DNA follows: TGCAGTGCTAGAGATGGGCAGGATTGGGCTGAAGCTTTCTTT. Translating it yields CSARDGQDWAEAFF.

This clonotype was detected a few times. The chain recombines TRBV5-4 with TRBJ1-1; D remains unclear. Germline V lookup: CDR1 SGHNT, CDR2 YYREEE (reference sequence). The V gene lost 2 bases and the J gene lost 6 bases, with 11 bases spanning the gap. This CDR3 comprises 13 residues. The DNA for the CDR3 is TGTGCCAGCAGCTTCGAGGGTAGAGCTGAAGCTTTCTTT. Translation: CASSFEGRAEAFF.

The rearrangement joins TRBV5-1 to TRBJ2-4, with TRBD2 identical over 9 bases. The CDR3 totals 14 residues. V gave up 1 base and J gave up 6 bases; unmatched junction bases: 2. Germline-derived CDR1 and CDR2 are SGHRS and YFSETQ. The CDR3 protein is CASSLMTSGNIQYF. CDR3 in DNA: TGCGCCAGCAGCTTGATGACTAGCGGAAACATTCAGTACTTC.

The chain is built from TRBV6-6 and TRBJ2-7; D is undetermined. V lost 6 bases, J lost 3 bases, and 12 bases lay in between. Germline lookup yields CDR1 MNHNY and CDR2 SVGAGI (reference sequence). The CDR3 is 13 residues long. The CDR3 DNA is TGTGCCAGCAGGACCGACCCTATCTACGAGCAGTACTTC. Translated: CASRTDPIYEQYF.

In this sample, this clonotype turned up many times. The chain recombines TRBV20-1 with TRBJ2-3; possible D gene TRBD1, 6 bases. Trimming pared 5 bases from V and 2 bases from J, leaving 17 bases between. CDR1 is DFQATT, CDR2 SNEGSKA, per germline (reference sequence). The CDR3 extends over 15 amino acids. CDR3 nucleotide sequence: TGCAGTGCTGGCAGGACAGCAGAAAACACAGATACGCAGTATTTT. Translating it yields CSAGRTAENTDTQYF.

The sample holds many counts of this clonotype. The chain recombines TRBV20-1 with TRBJ1-5; D not resolved. Germline V gives CDR1 DFQATT, CDR2 SNEGSKA (reference sequence). Trimming pared 6 bases from V and 4 bases from J, leaving 13 bases between. CDR3 size: 13 residues. CDR3 residues: CSASSTINQPQHF. CDR3 coding DNA: TGCAGTGCCTCCTCGACAATTAATCAGCCCCAGCATTTT.

This clonotype was seen many times. The chain uses TRBV20-1 and TRBJ2-5; D tentatively fits TRBD1 or TRBD2 (5 bases each). CDR1 is DFQATT, CDR2 SNEGSKA, per germline (reference sequence). This CDR3 comprises 13 residues. Trimming took off 0 bases at V and 5 bases at J, with 10 bases between the two ends. Written as DNA, the CDR3 is TGCAGTGCTAGAGAGGCAGGGAGTGAGACCCAGTACTTC. As protein: CSAREAGSETQYF.

This clonotype was observed at least ten times. The chain combines TRBV20-1 with TRBJ2-1, with 10 bases matching TRBD2. V gave up 2 bases and J gave up 10 bases; unmatched junction bases: 8. CDR3 length: 14 residues. CDR1 and CDR2 (germline): DFQATT, SNEGSKA (reference sequence). CDR3 protein: CSARQTSGPSEQFF. The CDR3 DNA reads TGCAGTGCTAGACAGACTAGCGGGCCGAGCGAGCAGTTCTTC.

This clonotype was detected ten times or more. The V gene is TRBV7-2, the J gene TRBJ2-7, with D tentatively TRBD1 (5 bases). Trimming stripped 1 base from V and 2 bases from J, with 9 bases between. CDR1 SGHTA and CDR2 FQGNSA come from the germline V gene. CDR3 length equals 14 residues. CDR3 loop: CASSLGGQTYEQYF. The CDR3 DNA follows: TGTGCCAGCAGCTTAGGGGGCCAGACCTACGAGCAGTACTTC.

CDR3 coding DNA: TGTGCCAGCAGCGTAGGGCAAGCGGGGGAGGGGTTCTTC. Its protein is CASSVGQAGEGFF. The rearrangement joins TRBV9 to TRBJ2-1; 8 bases align to TRBD2. Per the germline V gene, CDR1 is SGDLS and CDR2 is YYNGEE. The CDR3 totals 13 residues. V was clipped by 0 bases and J by 15 bases; unmatched bases: 8.

The chain employs TRBV5-5 and TRBJ1-1, with D perhaps TRBD1 (5 bases). The CDR3 consists of 16 residues. V lost 6 bases, J lost 0 bases, and 18 bases lay in between. CDR1 is SGHKS, CDR2 YYEKEE, per germline (reference sequence). Written as DNA, the CDR3 is TGTGCCAGCAATGATATCGGTGGCAGGGTGAACACTGAAGCTTTCTTT. This translates into CASNDIGGRVNTEAFF.

The chain carries TRBV7-3 and TRBJ2-1, with D maybe TRBD2 (6 bases). The ends were cut back, 6 bases at V and 14 bases at J, with 17 bases in the middle. The CDR3 totals 12 residues. The germline CDR1 and CDR2 sequences are SGHTA and FQGTGA. CDR3 loop: CASRTKPGEKFF. CDR3 DNA: TGTGCCAGCAGGACAAAGCCGGGAGAAAAGTTCTTC.

This clonotype was counted ten times or more. This chain links TRBV29-1 with TRBJ2-2, with 8 nucleotides matching TRBD2. The V and J ends lost 7 bases and 4 bases, in that order; junction bases with no gene match: 5. Germline values: CDR1 SQVTM, CDR2 ANQGSEA. CDR3 length: 13 residues. Written as DNA, the CDR3 is TGCAGCGGGACTAGCCGAAGCACCGGGGAGCTGTTTTTT. This codes for CSGTSRSTGELFF.

This clonotype was seen a handful of times. This sequence joins TRBV7-9 and TRBJ1-1, with TRBD1 as a possible D gene (5 bases). Germline V gives CDR1 SEHNR, CDR2 FQNEAQ (reference sequence). The CDR3 has 14 amino acids. The ends were cut back, 4 bases at V and 0 bases at J, with 9 bases in the middle. This CDR3 is CASSSDILNTEAFF. For the CDR3, the DNA is TGTGCCAGCAGCTCGGACATACTGAACACTGAAGCTTTCTTT.

The J gene is TRBJ2-4, the V gene TRBV20-1, with 7 bases lining up with TRBD1. Trimming cost V 5 bases and J 1 base; bases outside gene matches: 5. CDR3 length: 14 amino acids. The germline gives CDR1 DFQATT, CDR2 SNEGSKA (reference sequence). Written as DNA, the CDR3 is TGCAGTGCTGACAGGGACGCGGCCAAAAACATTCAGTACTTC. As protein: CSADRDAAKNIQYF.

This clonotype was found many times. The chain employs TRBV12-3 or TRBV12-4 and TRBJ2-1, with TRBD2 identical over 8 bases. This CDR3 has 15 amino acids. V shed 3 bases and J 4 bases; nucleotides not matched to a gene: 5. DNA of the CDR3: TGTGCCAGCAGTTTTTCGTCGGGGGGGTACAATGAGCAGTTCTTC. Protein product: CASSFSSGGYNEQFF.

This clonotype has a count of ten or more. The rearrangement joins TRBV20-1 to TRBJ2-5; the match to TRBD2 covers 10 bases. The V gene's germline CDR1 is DFQATT and CDR2 SNEGSKA (reference sequence). The length of the CDR3 is 18 residues. Germline trimming cut 0 bases from V and 2 bases from J; bases unmatched to any gene: 12. CDR3 sequence: CSARDLHEAGGSQETQYF. As DNA, the CDR3 is TGCAGTGCTAGAGATCTCCACGAAGCGGGGGGGTCACAAGAGACCCAGTACTTC.

This clonotype was counted at least ten times. The chain has TRBV20-1 and TRBJ1-5; 10 bases fit TRBD1. With V trimmed by 1 base and J by 4 bases, 7 bases remained unmatched. CDR3 length: 16 amino acids. Germline CDR1 is DFQATT and CDR2 is SNEGSKA (reference sequence). The CDR3 loop reads CSARGDRGVWNQPQHF. CDR3 nucleotide sequence: TGCAGTGCTAGAGGGGACAGGGGAGTTTGGAATCAGCCCCAGCATTTT.

There are a few counts of this clonotype. The chain recombines TRBV5-1 with TRBJ2-2; 7 bases align to TRBD1. Germline V CDR1 and CDR2: SGHRS, YFSETQ. The V gene end was trimmed by 4 bases and the J gene end by 2 bases; junction bases not matched to a gene: 8. CDR3 size: 16 residues. CDR3 sequence reads: CASSPYGTDNTGELFF. In DNA form, the CDR3 reads TGCGCCAGCAGCCCCTACGGGACAGATAACACCGGGGAGCTGTTTTTT.

This clonotype has more than one count but fewer than ten. J is TRBJ1-4 and V is TRBV10-2; a possible D gene is TRBD1 (6 bases). Germline assignment: CDR1 WSHSY and CDR2 SAAADI. This CDR3 is built from 16 residues. Trimming took off 6 bases at V and 5 bases at J, with 19 bases between the two ends. The CDR3 here is CASRGAAGASNEKLFF. CDR3 DNA: TGCGCCAGCAGGGGGGCGGCAGGGGCCTCCAATGAAAAACTGTTTTTT.

The J gene is TRBJ1-1, the V gene TRBV5-6, with 7 bases fitting TRBD1. This CDR3 comprises 16 residues. Germline trimming cut 3 bases from V and 1 base from J; bases unmatched to any gene: 9. Germline V gives CDR1 SGHDT, CDR2 YYEEEE. CDR3 protein: CASSSREQGWNTEAFF. The CDR3 nucleotides read TGTGCCAGCAGCTCCCGGGAACAGGGGTGGAACACTGAAGCTTTCTTT.

Many counts were recorded for this clonotype. The chain uses TRBV6-5 and TRBJ1-2; D unresolved. This CDR3 has 15 residues. The V end was cut by 0 bases, the J end by 1 base, with 9 bases between. Looked up from germline, CDR1 is MNHEY and CDR2 is SVGAGI. CDR3 DNA sequence: TGTGCCAGCAGTTACTCGATTGCAGTTAACTATGGCTACACCTTC. It encodes CASSYSIAVNYGYTF.